Listed below are T cell receptor beta chains from one sample, sequenced in a study of T-cell reconstitution after alpha-beta-depleted transplantation in children. TCRdb reprocessed the PCR reads via MiXCR and lists one record per CDR3 protein. The sample lists some 350,000 distinct CDR3 sequences, approximately 10% occurring once. The sample consisted of PBMCs from the stem cell graft donor, taken from the stem cell graft. Receptors originate from a human donor who donated a stem cell graft to a child with acute lymphoblastic leukemia. Each CDR3 is given with its conserved first and last residue. The D gene is left open where the match is weak. Clone size is shown for a subset of rows, as once, few, many or a class of expanded clone.

j_gene	d_gene	v_gene	abundance	CDR3nt	CDR3aa
TRBJ2-7	NA	TRBV28	many	TGTGCCAGCAGTCTCGGGACCTCGCCTTACGCCTACGAGCAGTACTTC	CASSLGTSPYAYEQYF
TRBJ1-6	NA	TRBV11-1	few	TGTGCCAGCAGTCTTTCCGACAGCTCCTATAATCCTAATTCACCCCTCCACTTT	CASSLSDSSYNPNSPLHF
TRBJ2-1	TRBD2	TRBV6-2/TRBV6-3	few	TGTGCCACCCCCGAGCGGGAGAAAACCTACAATGAGCAGTTCTTC	CATPEREKTYNEQFF
TRBJ2-1	TRBD2	TRBV20-1	few	TGCAGTGCTGACGGAACCGGGACTAGCGGGAGAACTCGCTCCTACAATGAGCAGTTCTTC	CSADGTGTSGRTRSYNEQFF
TRBJ2-1	TRBD2	TRBV20-1	NA	TGCAGTGCTACAACCGGGAGGGGATCTTACAATGAGCAGTTCTTC	CSATTGRGSYNEQFF
TRBJ1-2	NA	TRBV20-1	few	TGCAGTGCGATAGCGGCCGATTCTTATGGCTACACCTTC	CSAIAADSYGYTF
TRBJ2-5	TRBD2	TRBV4-1	NA	TGCGCCAGCAGCCAAGATGGGGCTAGCGGGAGCCCAGAGACCCAGTACTTC	CASSQDGASGSPETQYF
TRBJ2-7	NA	TRBV20-1	NA	TGCAGTGCTATTAGGGTAGCGACTTACGAGCAGTACTTC	CSAIRVATYEQYF
TRBJ1-4	NA	TRBV6-2/TRBV6-3	many	TGTGCCAGCAGGACCACGTTACCGTTTGGCTCGACTAATGAAAAACTGTTTTTT	CASRTTLPFGSTNEKLFF
TRBJ2-3	NA	TRBV25-1	NA	TGTGCCAGCAGTGAATGGGGTCGGGCGGAAACAGATACGCAGTATTTT	CASSEWGRAETDTQYF
TRBJ2-7	NA	TRBV6-2/TRBV6-3	NA	TGTGCCAGCACCAAAGGGTCGGGCGAAACCTCCTACGAGCAGTACTTC	CASTKGSGETSYEQYF
TRBJ2-7	NA	TRBV7-9	few	TGTGCCAGCAGCTCGTGGGATCAACCCTACGAGCAGTACTTC	CASSSWDQPYEQYF
TRBJ1-2	NA	TRBV5-6	many	TGTGCCAGCAGCCTGCACGGAACAGCATCTAACTATGGCTACACCTTC	CASSLHGTASNYGYTF
TRBJ1-2	NA	TRBV12-3/TRBV12-4	many	TGTGCCAGCGCCGGTGTGGGCTATGGCTACACCTTC	CASAGVGYGYTF
TRBJ2-5	NA	TRBV7-9	NA	TGTGCCAGCAGCTTACGTGGAGCGTCAGAGACCCAGTACTTC	CASSLRGASETQYF
TRBJ2-1	TRBD2	TRBV7-2	few	TGTGCCAGCAGCCCGATGGGGCGGGAGGTTCCGTACAATGAGCAGTTCTTC	CASSPMGREVPYNEQFF
TRBJ2-2	NA	TRBV6-2/TRBV6-3	few	TGTGCCAGCAGCCGGCCAGAGGCCGGGGAGCTGTTTTTT	CASSRPEAGELFF
TRBJ2-5	NA	TRBV7-3	many	TGTGCCAGCAGCTTAACGCGTAGTGGGCGGGAGACCCAGTACTTC	CASSLTRSGRETQYF
TRBJ2-7	TRBD2	TRBV3-1	NA	TGTGCCAGCAGCCAAGACCCCCCAGGAGCGGGAGTTGCCGTTGAGCAGTACTTC	CASSQDPPGAGVAVEQYF
TRBJ2-1	TRBD2	TRBV7-9	NA	TGTGCCAGCAGCTCACGGGGGACTAGCGGGTACAATGAGCAGTTCTTC	CASSSRGTSGYNEQFF
TRBJ2-1	NA	TRBV7-8	many	TGTGCCAGCAGCCCCTATAGGGCTCTTTATGAGCAGTTCTTC	CASSPYRALYEQFF
TRBJ1-1	NA	TRBV12-3/TRBV12-4	few	TGTGCCAGCAGCTCCCCTCTTGCAGGGGAGGGGACTGAAGCTTTCTTT	CASSSPLAGEGTEAFF
TRBJ1-1	NA	TRBV5-5	few	TGTGCCAGCAGCTTCATCGGACGGGAGGCTGAAGCTTTCTTT	CASSFIGREAEAFF
TRBJ2-7	TRBD2	TRBV7-8	many	TGTGCCAGCAGACGCGGGAGGTTCTCCTACGAGCAGTACTTC	CASRRGRFSYEQYF
TRBJ2-4	NA	TRBV20-1	NA	TGCAGTGCCCAAGAGGCGGGATTAGCCAAAAACATTCAGTACTTC	CSAQEAGLAKNIQYF
TRBJ2-3	TRBD2	TRBV28	many	TGTGCCAGCAGTTCCCGACTAGCGGGAGGGACAGATACGCAGTATTTT	CASSSRLAGGTDTQYF
TRBJ2-5	NA	TRBV5-6	many	TGTGCCAGCAGCTCCTACCGTATGACTGAAGAGACCCAGTACTTC	CASSSYRMTEETQYF
TRBJ2-1	TRBD2	TRBV12-3/TRBV12-4	many	TGTGCCAGCAGTCCCTCTGGCGGGAGGTCCTACAATGAGCAGTTCTTC	CASSPSGGRSYNEQFF
TRBJ2-7	TRBD2	TRBV5-1	many	TGCGCCAGCAGCCCTCGGACTAGCGGGAGCTCCTACGAGCAGTACTTC	CASSPRTSGSSYEQYF
TRBJ2-1	NA	TRBV5-1	NA	TGCGCCAGCAGCTTTAGCGTAAGCTCCTACAATGAGCAGTTCTTC	CASSFSVSSYNEQFF
TRBJ1-1	NA	TRBV20-1	NA	TGCAGTGCTAGAGATTTCAACCGATTCATGAACACTGAAGCTTTCTTT	CSARDFNRFMNTEAFF
TRBJ2-3	TRBD2	TRBV7-2	NA	TGTGCCAGCAGTCGAATCTTGACTAGCGCGCACACAGATACGCAGTATTTT	CASSRILTSAHTDTQYF
TRBJ2-2	TRBD2	TRBV2	NA	TGTGCCAGCAGTGAAACGGTGTGGGAGGGGACCGGGGAGCTGTTTTTT	CASSETVWEGTGELFF
TRBJ2-1	TRBD2	TRBV12-3/TRBV12-4	many	TGTGCCAGCAGTTCTCAACTAGCGGTCAATGAGCAGTTCTTC	CASSSQLAVNEQFF
TRBJ2-3	NA	TRBV7-2	NA	TGTGCCAGCAGCTTTGCGGCAGCCATGGATACGCAGTATTTT	CASSFAAAMDTQYF
TRBJ2-2	TRBD1	TRBV12-5	few	TGTGCTAGTGGTCCTGGGGACAGCCTTCTAACCGGGGAGCTGTTTTTT	CASGPGDSLLTGELFF
TRBJ2-7	TRBD2	TRBV5-6	NA	TGTGCCAGCAGCTCCACCGGACTAGCGGGAGTTAACGAGCAGTACTTC	CASSSTGLAGVNEQYF
TRBJ2-7	TRBD2	TRBV28	NA	TGTGCCAGCACTAACCGGGGCGGGAGTCAGTCCTACGAGCAGTACTTC	CASTNRGGSQSYEQYF
TRBJ2-1	NA	TRBV7-9	few	TGTGCCAGCAGCTACCTAGGCTGGAGCTCCTACAATGAGCAGTTCTTC	CASSYLGWSSYNEQFF
TRBJ2-1	TRBD2	TRBV12-3/TRBV12-4	few	TGTGCCAGCAGTCGACCGGGACTAGCGGGACCCTACAATGAGCAGTTCTTC	CASSRPGLAGPYNEQFF